A single sample gave rise to the 7 T cell receptor beta chains below, sequenced in a study of blood T cell repertoires in COVID-19. Sequencing used immunoSEQ multiplex PCR; TCRdb keeps in-frame clones, though not all of them. This table has roughly 70,000 clones, more than 60% appearing once. Material for sequencing was peripheral blood. Receptors were obtained from a man aged 55 to 70 with acute or convalescent COVID-19.

This sequence joins TRBV11-1 and TRBJ2-7, with 11 positions matching TRBD1. The V and J ends lost 5 bases and 5 bases, in that order; junction bases with no gene match: 8. Germline lookup yields CDR1 SGHAT and CDR2 FQDESV (reference sequence). The CDR3 runs 15 residues. Here the CDR3 DNA reads TGTGCCAGCAGCCCAGAGCGGACAGGGGGCAACGAGCAGTACTTC. It codes for CASSPERTGGNEQYF.

The chain recombines TRBV13 with TRBJ2-2, with TRBD2 matching 8 bases. Germline V CDR1 and CDR2: PRHDT, FYEKMQ (reference sequence). J lost 7 bases, V lost 4 bases, and 5 bases had no gene match. The CDR3 consists of 14 residues. The CDR3, as DNA: TGTGCCAGCAGCTCCGGACTAGCTGGCGGGGAGCTGTTTTTT. Translation gives CASSSGLAGGELFF.

J is TRBJ2-7 and V is TRBV2, with TRBD2 matching 9 bases. Germline assignment: CDR1 SNHLY and CDR2 FYNNEI. With V trimmed by 3 bases and J by 7 bases, 7 bases remained unmatched. The CDR3 runs 14 residues. This CDR3 reads CASSDNGLAGEQYF. The DNA for the CDR3 is TGTGCCAGCAGTGATAATGGGCTAGCGGGAGAGCAGTACTTC.

The chain carries TRBV7-6 and TRBJ1-1; D unresolved. V lost 2 bases to trimming and J lost 4 bases, with 8 bases between them. The germline gives CDR1 SGHVS, CDR2 FNYEAQ. The CDR3 spans 13 residues. The CDR3 nucleotides read TGTGCCAGCAGCTTAATGCGAGGCACTGAAGCTTTCTTT. Protein sequence: CASSLMRGTEAFF.

The CDR3 loop is CASSQVLGGTDTQYF. DNA of the CDR3: TGTGCCAGCAGCCAAGTTCTCGGGGGGACAGATACGCAGTATTTT. This sequence joins TRBV3-1 (or the pseudogene TRBV3-2) and TRBJ2-3; 7 bases match TRBD2. CDR3 length equals 15 residues. J gave up 3 bases and V 1 base, and 4 bases lay outside the gene matches. Germline V CDR1 and CDR2: LGHDT, YNNKEL (reference sequence).

The rearrangement joins TRBV5-1 to TRBJ2-2; 8 nucleotides align to TRBD1. The CDR3 is made up of 16 amino acids. Per the germline V gene, CDR1 is SGHRS and CDR2 is YFSETQ. The V gene end was trimmed by 6 bases and the J gene end by 3 bases; junction bases not matched to a gene: 10. The CDR3 region has the DNA TGCGCCAGCAAGCCACAGGGGGGACCGTACACCGGGGAGCTGTTTTTT. This translates into CASKPQGGPYTGELFF. Together with reference TRBV5-1 and TRBJ2-2, the CDR3 gives the full variable domain: KAGVTQTPRYLIKTRGQQVTLSCSPISGHRSVSWYQQTPGQGLQFLFEYFSETQRNKGNFPGRFSGRQFSNSRSEMNVSTLELGDSALYLCASKPQGGPYTGELFFGEGSRLTVL.

The rearrangement uses TRBV5-5 and TRBJ1-2; no definite D call. The V end was cut by 5 bases, the J end by 4 bases, with 15 bases between. Germline V gene lookup returns CDR1 SGHKS and CDR2 YYEKEE (reference sequence). The CDR3 is 14 residues long. The CDR3 reads CASSSAGLRYGYTF. The CDR3 DNA follows: TGTGCCAGCAGTAGCGCCGGGCTCCGCTATGGCTACACCTTC.